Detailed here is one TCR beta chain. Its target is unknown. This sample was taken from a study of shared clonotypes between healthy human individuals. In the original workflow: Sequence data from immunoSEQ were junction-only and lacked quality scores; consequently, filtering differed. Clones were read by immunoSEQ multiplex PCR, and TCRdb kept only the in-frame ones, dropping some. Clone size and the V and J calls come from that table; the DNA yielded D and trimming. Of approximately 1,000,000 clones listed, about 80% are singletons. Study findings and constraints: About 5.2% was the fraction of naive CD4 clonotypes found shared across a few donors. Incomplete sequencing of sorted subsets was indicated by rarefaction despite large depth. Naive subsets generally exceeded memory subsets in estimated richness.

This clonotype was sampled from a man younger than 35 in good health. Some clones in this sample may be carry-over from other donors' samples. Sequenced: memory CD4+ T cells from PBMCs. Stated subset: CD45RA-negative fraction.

CDR3 sequence (DNA): TGCAGTGCTAGTGAGGGCGAGACCCAGTACTTC. Amino acid sequence: CSASEGETQYF. The J gene is TRBJ2-5, the V gene TRBV20-1; D possibly corresponds to TRBD2 (5 bases). CDR1 DFQATT and CDR2 SNEGSKA come from the germline V gene (reference sequence). The V end lost 3 bases, the J end lost 5 bases, and 7 bases lay between the germline ends. The CDR3 runs 11 residues.